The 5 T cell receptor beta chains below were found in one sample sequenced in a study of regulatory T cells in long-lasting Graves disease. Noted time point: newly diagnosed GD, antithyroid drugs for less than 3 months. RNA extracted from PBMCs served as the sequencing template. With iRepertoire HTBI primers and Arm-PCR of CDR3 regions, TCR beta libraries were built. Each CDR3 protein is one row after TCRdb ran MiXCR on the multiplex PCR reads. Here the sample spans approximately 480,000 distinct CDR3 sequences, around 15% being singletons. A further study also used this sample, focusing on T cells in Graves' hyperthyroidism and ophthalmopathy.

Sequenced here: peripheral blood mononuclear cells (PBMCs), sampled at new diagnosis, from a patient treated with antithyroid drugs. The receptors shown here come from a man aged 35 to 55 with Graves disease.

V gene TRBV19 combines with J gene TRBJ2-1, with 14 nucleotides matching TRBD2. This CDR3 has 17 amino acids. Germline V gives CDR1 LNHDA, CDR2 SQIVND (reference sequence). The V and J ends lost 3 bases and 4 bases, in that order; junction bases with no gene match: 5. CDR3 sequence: CASSMTSGRASYNEQFF. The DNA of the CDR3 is TGTGCCAGTAGTATGACTAGCGGGAGGGCGTCGTACAATGAGCAGTTCTTC.

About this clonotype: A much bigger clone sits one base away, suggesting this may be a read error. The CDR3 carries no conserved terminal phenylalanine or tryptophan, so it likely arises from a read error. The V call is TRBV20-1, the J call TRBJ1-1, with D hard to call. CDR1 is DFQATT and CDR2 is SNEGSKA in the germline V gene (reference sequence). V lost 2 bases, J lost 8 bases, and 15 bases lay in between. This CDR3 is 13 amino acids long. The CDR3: CSARLWVDSEAFS. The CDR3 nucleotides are TGCAGTGCTAGACTTTGGGTGGACTCCGAAGCTTTCTCT.

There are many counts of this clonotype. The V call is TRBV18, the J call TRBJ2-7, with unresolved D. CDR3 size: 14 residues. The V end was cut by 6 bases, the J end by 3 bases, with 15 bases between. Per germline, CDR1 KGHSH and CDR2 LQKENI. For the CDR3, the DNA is TGTGCCAGCTCTGGACCGCGACGGAACTACGAGCAGTACTTC. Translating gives CASSGPRRNYEQYF.

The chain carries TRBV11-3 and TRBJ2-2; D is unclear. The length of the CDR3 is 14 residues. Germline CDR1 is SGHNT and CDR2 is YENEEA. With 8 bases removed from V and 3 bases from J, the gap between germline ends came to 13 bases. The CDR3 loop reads CASARSRDTGELFF. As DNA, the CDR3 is TGTGCCAGCGCTAGGTCTCGGGACACCGGGGAGCTGTTTTTT.

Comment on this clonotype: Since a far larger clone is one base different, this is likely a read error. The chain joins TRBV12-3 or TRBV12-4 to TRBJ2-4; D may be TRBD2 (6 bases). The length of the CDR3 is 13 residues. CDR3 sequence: CASSDTGVNEQCF. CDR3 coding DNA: TGTGCCAGCAGCGACACGGGGGTGAATGAGCAGTGCTTC.